The clone carrying this T cell receptor beta chain is medium-sized (0.01 to 0.1%) within its sample. This sample is part of a study of metastatic and nonmetastatic thyroid tumors. No treatment had been given to any patient before thyroid surgery. TCRdb re-analyzed the PCR reads through MiXCR. The sample yields about 20,000 clones, 25% to 35% seen once. From germline, CDR1 is LNHDA and CDR2 SQIVND (reference sequence). This CDR3 is 15 amino acids long. Trimming removed 3 bases at V and 4 bases at J, with 13 bases between. The source material was tumor tissue. The clonotype comes from a male donor with papillary thyroid cancer or a benign thyroid nodule (not recorded which). Some clones in this sample may be carry-over from other donors' samples. The V gene is TRBV19, the J gene TRBJ1-5; the D gene is possibly TRBD1 (6 bases). The CDR3, as DNA: TGTGCCAGTAGTATTGGGGGGCAGCCGAATCAGCCCCAGCATTTT. Translating it yields CASSIGGQPNQPQHF.